A single T cell receptor (beta chain) is shown here with its context. The CDR3 totals 18 residues. J lost 0 bases, V lost 4 bases, and 10 bases had no gene match. Germline lookup yields CDR1 SGHDT and CDR2 YYEEEE. Seattle researchers signed up patients amid active infection and tracked them longitudinally. The record originates from a study of blood T cell repertoires in COVID-19. Overall study context: The United States, Italy and Spain provided the acute and convalescent COVID-19 samples.

Libraries were prepared by immunoSEQ multiplex PCR; TCRdb keeps only in-frame clonotypes and omits some of them. The sample includes over 250,000 clones, approximately 86% of them seen just once. The TCR comes from a woman aged 70-85 years with COVID-19, enrolled during active disease. This chain links TRBV5-6 with TRBJ1-6; TRBD1 agrees at 7 bases. Sequences were obtained from peripheral blood. The CDR3 DNA follows: TGTGCCAGCAGCAAAACAACAGGGGTTGTCTCCTATAATTCACCCCTCCACTTT. Protein sequence: CASSKTTGVVSYNSPLHF. Together with reference TRBV5-6 and TRBJ1-6, the CDR3 gives the full variable domain: DAGVTQSPTHLIKTRGQQVTLRCSPKSGHDTVSWYQQALGQGPQFIFQYYEEEERQRGNFPDRFSGHQFPNYSSELNVNALLLGDSALYLCASSKTTGVVSYNSPLHFGNGTRLTVT.